The clone carrying this T cell receptor (beta chain) was seen a handful of times. Its antigen is not identified. TCRdb recomputed calls from the RACE reads with MiXCR, one row per CDR3 protein. In the table there are some 88,000 distinct CDR3 sequences, approximately 10% of which are singletons. The CDR3 runs 11 residues. Germline V gene data show CDR1 as DFQATT and CDR2 as SNEGSKA (reference sequence). Trimming took off 6 bases at V and 2 bases at J, with 6 bases between the two ends. The time point is: patch test 2, 6 weeks after DPC sensitization. Described treatment: therapeutic diphenylcyclopropenone sensitization with weekly scalp DPC. The study drew its donors from alopecia patients who were 18 to 70 years old and suitable for DPC. The data stem from a study of human T cells and chemical hapten exposure. Study-wide results and limits: Expanded TCRs grouped into significantly more large CDR3 similarity clusters than controls produced. With patch test score, the counts of PT1 expanded TCRs showed a positive correlation.

The chain joins TRBV20-1 to TRBJ2-3; tentatively, D is TRBD1 or TRBD2 (5 bases each). The receptor comes from a man in his forties with alopecia areata. Some clones in this sample may be carry-over from other donors' samples. The specimen comprised whole blood, sampled in connection with sensitization to the hapten diphenylcyclopropenone (DPC). The CDR3 sequence: CSAGTTDTQYF. CDR3 nucleotide sequence: TGCAGTGCGGGGACCACAGATACGCAGTATTTT.